This entry describes one T cell receptor beta chain. This record belongs to a study of blood T cell repertoires in COVID-19. At the level of the study: Samples of COVID-19 (acute and convalescent) were obtained from the United States, Italy and Spain. From T cells, B-cell-depleted T cells, or PBMCs came the material, which was cDNA or gDNA.

The data were produced by immunoSEQ multiplex PCR, yet TCRdb's version contains in-frame clones alone and is incomplete. The sample has over 60,000 clones, roughly three quarters seen once. The clonotype comes from a woman older than 75 with acute or convalescent COVID-19. Material: peripheral blood.

The CDR3 DNA reads as TGTGCCTGGAGTGTACGAGACTCCACCTACAATGAGCAGTTCTTC. Protein sequence: CAWSVRDSTYNEQFF. V gene TRBV30 combines with J gene TRBJ2-1; D gene uncertain. CDR3 size: 15 residues. From germline, CDR1 is GTSNPN and CDR2 SVGIG (reference sequence). Trimming removed 0 bases at V and 2 bases at J, with 11 bases between.